This passage covers 11 T cell receptor beta chains from one sample sequenced in a study of T cell repertoires in cytomegalovirus infection. Their specific antigens are unknown. TCRdb re-analysed the reads in MiXCR, keeping a single row per CDR3 protein. The sample lists under 200,000 distinct CDR3 sequences, approximately 21% occurring once. The material was CD8+ T cells from cultured PBMCs, obtained from culture after CMV antigen stimulation. The receptors shown here come from a human donor in good health (CMV status not recorded). Some clones in this sample may be carry-over from other donors' samples.

Only a few counts were recorded for this clonotype. The gene calls are TRBV7-6 and TRBJ2-7, with a tentative D call TRBD2 (5 bases). The CDR3 covers 12 residues. The V gene lost 5 bases and the J gene lost 6 bases, with 11 bases spanning the gap. The germline CDR1 and CDR2 sequences are SGHVS and FNYEAQ. The CDR3 DNA follows: TGTGCCAGCAGCCCAGAGGGCCTCGAGCAGTACTTC. Encoded protein: CASSPEGLEQYF.

The V and J genes are TRBV7-9 and TRBJ1-1; possibly TRBD1 for D (5 bases). CDR1 SEHNR and CDR2 FQNEAQ come from the germline V gene (reference sequence). V was cut by 4 bases and J by 1 base, with 13 bases left in between. The CDR3 is 15 amino acids. In DNA form, the CDR3 reads TGTGCCAGCAGCTCCAGTGGGGCAGGGAACACTGAAGCTTTCTTT. Residues: CASSSSGAGNTEAFF.

The chain combines TRBV2 with TRBJ2-3, with D hard to call. Trimming cost V 3 bases and J 3 bases, with 10 bases left between them. CDR3 length: 14 residues. Germline V gene lookup returns CDR1 SNHLY and CDR2 FYNNEI. The CDR3 DNA reads as TGTGCCAGCAGTGACGGGCTAGAAACAGATACGCAGTATTTT. Translating it yields CASSDGLETDTQYF.

The table lists this clonotype with a few counts. This chain links TRBV12-3 or TRBV12-4 with TRBJ2-7; D perhaps matches TRBD2 (7 bases). V was shortened by 2 bases and J by 3 bases, with 11 bases between the two germline ends. The CDR3 runs 14 residues. CDR3 protein: CASSLFGGHYEQYF. The CDR3 region has the DNA TGTGCCAGCAGTTTATTCGGGGGGCACTACGAGCAGTACTTC.

This clonotype has a handful of counts. The chain recombines TRBV7-2 with TRBJ2-7; unclear D gene. The germline gives CDR1 SGHTA, CDR2 FQGNSA. Trimming removed 1 base at V and 2 bases at J, with 9 bases between. CDR3 length: 14 amino acids. CDR3 residues: CASSLGYGAYEQYF. CDR3 nucleotide sequence: TGTGCCAGCAGCTTAGGTTACGGCGCCTACGAGCAGTACTTC.

The chain is built from TRBV12-5 and TRBJ1-5; TRBD1 matches at 7 bases. The CDR3 contains 14 residues. In germline, CDR1 is LGHNT, CDR2 FRNRAP. The ends lost 1 base at V and 7 bases at J; junction bases unmatched: 4. The CDR3: CASGLAGGAQPQHF. CDR3 coding DNA: TGTGCTAGTGGTTTGGCAGGGGGGGCCCAGCCCCAGCATTTT.

The gene calls are TRBV12-3 or TRBV12-4 and TRBJ2-1, with D possibly matching TRBD2 (5 bases). Trimming stripped 2 bases from V and 5 bases from J, with 10 bases between. This CDR3 comprises 14 residues. The CDR3 protein is CASSLMDFDNEQFF. CDR3 in DNA: TGTGCCAGCAGTTTAATGGACTTCGACAATGAGCAGTTCTTC.

The chain has TRBV7-9 and TRBJ1-5; tentatively, D is TRBD1 (5 bases). V was trimmed by 1 base and J by 5 bases, leaving 9 bases between them. The germline V gene has CDR1 SEHNR and CDR2 FQNEAQ (reference sequence). The CDR3 spans 14 residues. The CDR3 DNA reads as TGTGCCAGCAGCTTAGATGGGGGTTATCAGCCCCAGCATTTT. Residues: CASSLDGGYQPQHF.

This clonotype was picked up a small number of times. The gene calls are TRBV4-1 and TRBJ1-1; D gene uncertain. Trimming removed 0 bases at V and 5 bases at J, with 10 bases between. Per germline, CDR1 MGHRA and CDR2 YSYEKL. This CDR3 contains 14 residues. CDR3 DNA sequence: TGCGCCAGCAGCCAAGATCGCGGGGAGACTGAAGCTTTCTTT. Protein product: CASSQDRGETEAFF.

This clonotype was counted only a few times. The CDR3 loop reads CASSFSLGTGVGVDGYTF. CDR3 DNA: TGTGCCAGCAGCTTCTCTCTTGGGACAGGGGTAGGGGTCGACGGCTACACCTTC. The chain employs TRBV7-7 and TRBJ1-2, with 10 bases matching TRBD1. Unmatched junction bases numbered 18, after V lost 3 bases and J lost 8 bases. The CDR3 covers 18 residues. Germline V gene sequence: CDR1 SSHAT, CDR2 FNYEAQ (reference sequence).

The chain joins TRBV4-1 to TRBJ1-6; D gene uncertain. Germline CDR1 is MGHRA and CDR2 is YSYEKL. The CDR3 totals 16 residues. Trimming left V 1 base short and J 0 bases short, with 7 bases between. Written as DNA, the CDR3 is TGCGCCAGCAGCCAAGTGAGCAGCTCCTATAATTCACCCCTCCACTTT. It specifies CASSQVSSSYNSPLHF.